This T cell receptor beta chain appears in the sequencing data of a study of T-cell reconstitution after alpha-beta-depleted transplantation in children. V gave up 5 bases and J gave up 3 bases, with 10 bases separating them. This CDR3 has 14 residues. CDR1 is KGHSH, CDR2 LQKENI, per germline. Construction of the TCRbeta library involved unique molecular identifiers. TCRdb reprocessed the PCR reads with MiXCR, giving one entry per CDR3 protein. The sample includes around 96,000 distinct CDR3 sequences, 10% to 15% of them seen just once. Ten or more counts support this clonotype. This TCR was recovered from a human donor who donated a stem cell graft to a child with inherited bone marrow failure. The rearrangement links TRBV18 to TRBJ2-2; D not certain. This specimen was PBMCs from the stem cell graft donor, taken from the stem cell graft. The CDR3 nucleotides are TGTGCCAGCTCATTACAGCAGGACACCGGGGAGCTGTTTTTT. Translated, it gives CASSLQQDTGELFF. Together with reference TRBV18 and TRBJ2-2, the CDR3 gives the full variable domain: NAGVMQNPRHLVRRRGQEARLRCSPMKGHSHVYWYRQLPEEGLKFMVYLQKENIIDESGMPKERFSAEFPKEGPSILRIQQVVRGDSAAYFCASSLQQDTGELFFGEGSRLTVL.